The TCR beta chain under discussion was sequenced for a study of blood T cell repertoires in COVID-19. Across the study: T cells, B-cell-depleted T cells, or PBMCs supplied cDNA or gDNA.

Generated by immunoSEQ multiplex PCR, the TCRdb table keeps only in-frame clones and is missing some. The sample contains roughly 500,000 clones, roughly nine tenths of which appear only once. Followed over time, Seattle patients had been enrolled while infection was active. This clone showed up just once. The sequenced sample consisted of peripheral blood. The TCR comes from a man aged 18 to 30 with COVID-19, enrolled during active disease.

The CDR3 reads CASSSMSYEQYF. The CDR3 coding sequence is TGCGCCAGCAGCTCGATGAGCTACGAGCAGTACTTC. The chain carries TRBV5-1 and TRBJ2-7; D ambiguous. CDR3 length equals 12 residues. Trimming removed 3 bases at V and 3 bases at J, with 7 bases between. In germline, CDR1 is SGHRS, CDR2 YFSETQ.